The clone carrying this T cell receptor beta chain was seen many times. This record comes from a study of identical twins. One entry per CDR3 protein results from TCRdb running MiXCR on the 5' RACE reads. The sample lists about 730,000 distinct CDR3 sequences; 21% were seen once. The same sample was also studied in work on T cells expressing NK-cell markers.

Sequencing was performed on PBMCs. The receptor was isolated from a woman aged 18-30 years in good health.

For the CDR3, the DNA is TGTGCCAGCAGTTACAGCGGGAGTCCCTACAATGAGCAGTTCTTC. Translated, it gives CASSYSGSPYNEQFF. This sequence joins TRBV6-5 and TRBJ2-1; 8 nucleotides line up with TRBD2. The CDR3 totals 15 residues. Germline V gene sequence: CDR1 MNHEY, CDR2 SVGAGI. V lost 2 bases and J lost 2; bases outside the gene matches: 2.